What follows describes a single TCR beta chain. It has no known antigen specificity. This is likely a read error, given that the CDR3 carries no conserved phenylalanine or tryptophan at its end. The data were taken from a study of response to subunit inactivated influenza vaccine (dated by TCRdb to the late 2010s). For the wider study: Deep quantitative T cell receptor repertoire profiling was used in the study to track responses to a trivalent subunit inactivated influenza vaccine. Paper-wide results and their limitations: The authors proposed that each seasonal influenza vaccination may bring in only a limited number of new T cells.

The library was generated by RT-PCR. TCRdb lists the instrument as Illumina HiSeq 2500. TCRdb trimmed public reads at Q25 via fastp, called clones via MiXCR and kept in-frame beta chains. One record per CDR3 amino acid sequence lists the most common genes and DNA. This sample comprises roughly 620,000 distinct CDR3 sequences, about 10% of them detected only once. The ten largest make up 8% to 13% of the sample. The sample was also linked to a second study, of T cells expressing NK-cell markers. Per the second study: 5'RACE template switching, by which a universal primer site and unique molecular identifiers were added, was used to make TCR beta cDNA libraries. Fewer than ten donors provided sorted CD3+CD56+NKG2C+, CD3+CD56+NKG2C- and CD3+CD56-NKG2C+ T-cell subsets, whose TCR beta-chain repertoires were profiled. Among the eight sequenced donors, seven were HCMV-seropositive and one was HCMV-seronegative. In several experiments an anti-gammadeltaTCR antibody was added to restrict sorting to alphabetaTCR-expressing T cells. In over 5 donors, the dominant CD3+CD56+NKG2C+ clonotypes were among the top 10 CD8+ clonotypes and accounted for roughly 1.0-7.5% of CD8+ T cells. Those dominant clonotypes were again the most abundant among CD3+CD56-NKG2C+ cells in a handful of donors, at roughly 28.3-60.1%. Whether the expanded NKG2C-expressing T cell clones were specific for HCMV antigens was left unclear. Randomly selected healthy volunteers, three men and five women, were used as the eight sequenced donors. HCMV-specific IgG was detected in serum with a commercial ELISA kit to determine HCMV serostatus. Peripheral blood mononuclear cells were isolated from blood by Ficoll density gradient centrifugation. For six donors, bulk peripheral blood T-cell repertoires were also sequenced from unsorted PBMC. cDNA synthesis was primed from the TCR beta constant segment, followed by two successive PCR amplification steps. Illumina HiSeq 2000/2500, MiSeq or NextSeq was used to sequence libraries as 2 x 150 bp reads. MIGEC was used to demultiplex reads and group reads by UMI, and MiTCR was used to assemble and quantify clonotypes. To remove erroneous sequences, TCR cDNA sequences were retained only when supported by two or more reads. Downstream repertoire analysis used the tcR package, and clonotypes were matched across fractions by CDR3 nucleotide sequence plus V segment. VDJmatch was used to annotate antigen specificity against VDJdb, with one amino acid substitution in CDR3 permitted.

This receptor was obtained from a man aged 45-60 years who received an inactivated influenza vaccine. Donor details come from another sample of the same person, matched by shared clones. Source: PBMCs from blood, taken on the day of vaccination.

CDR3 reads: CASSLATEETQYI. The sequence in DNA is TGCGCCAGCAGCTTGGCGACAGAAGAGACCCAGTACATC. The V and J segments used are TRBV5-1 and TRBJ2-5, with a weak D call of TRBD1 (5 bases match). V loses 0 bases of germline sequence and J loses 3 bases, and the interval between the two ends is 6 bases. CDR1 and CDR2, looked up from the germline V gene, are SGHRS and YFSETQ. The CDR3 extends over 13 residues, inclusive of both ends. Only CDR3 DNA is held: 39 bases, read in frame from base 1.